The entry that follows covers one T cell receptor beta chain sequence. What it recognizes is unknown. V lost 3 bases, J lost 3 bases, and 6 bases lay in between. The germline V gene encodes CDR1 ENHRY and CDR2 SYGVKD. The CDR3 length is 12 residues. These data belong to a study of graft-versus-host responses after intestinal transplantation. Overall study: Anti-thymocyte globulin induction was given to all recipients, followed by tacrolimus and steroids for around 3 years.

Study-wide results and caveats: Peak levels of circulating GvH clones tracked with early post-transplant HvG declines. Graft-donor T cell macrochimerism coincided with high graft-versus-host to host-versus-graft clonal ratios in allografts. Analysis identified GvH clones in recipient marrow, with some appearing first in ileum or blood.

The repertoire was sequenced with immunoSEQ multiplex PCR; TCRdb's copy has only in-frame clones and lacks some. The repertoire holds 84,000 or so clones, with around 83% as singletons. The receptor was derived from a human donor who received an intestinal transplant. This specimen was unstimulated CD4+ T cells sorted from spleen or lymph node cells, taken before intestinal transplant. The chain joins TRBV10-3 to TRBJ2-7; maybe TRBD1 (5 bases). CDR3 region: CAISDDSYEQYF. CDR3 coding DNA: TGTGCCATCAGTGATGACAGCTACGAGCAGTACTTC.